These T cell receptor beta chains were read from a single sample in a study of T cells expressing NK-cell markers. TCRdb re-called the 5' RACE reads; every CDR3 protein appears as one record, without DNA. The sample data list approximately 460,000 distinct CDR3 sequences. The specimen was blood T cells: a sorted CD56 or NKG2C T cell subset, CD4+ or CD8+ T cells, or bulk PBMC T cells (not recorded which). All receptors derive from a woman between 18 and 70 years old in good health. Both conserved end residues are part of each CDR3.

j_gene,v_gene,CDR3aa
TRBJ2-1,TRBV9,CASSFDYEQFF
TRBJ1-3,TRBV7-2,CASSPGLSGNTIYF
TRBJ2-1,TRBV7-3,CASSSIDSRGYNEQFF
TRBJ2-7,TRBV12-3/TRBV12-4,CASRPGTGRTSGTYEQYF
TRBJ2-7,TRBV7-9,CASSPFGTGLYEQYF
TRBJ1-1,TRBV7-2,CASSPQQSTEAFF
TRBJ2-1,TRBV3-1,CASSQIGPAGGSEQFF
TRBJ2-1,TRBV11-1,CASRLDRTDSYNEQFF
TRBJ1-6,TRBV5-5,CASSLRGDSPLHF
TRBJ2-1,TRBV12-3/TRBV12-4,CASGTSGSSNEQFF
TRBJ2-7,TRBV5-1,CASSFVADYEQYF
TRBJ2-3,TRBV29-1,CSVESTLEDTQYF
TRBJ1-1,TRBV6-1,CASSNMVDYTEAFF
TRBJ2-7,TRBV7-2,CASSFGDEQYF
TRBJ2-1,TRBV5-1,CASSLGGGISYNEQFF
TRBJ1-3,TRBV7-2,CASSSRGTYENTIYF
TRBJ1-2,TRBV7-2,CASSPPGQTSNYGYTF
TRBJ1-2,TRBV12-3/TRBV12-4,CASRLGGRDGYTF
TRBJ2-1,TRBV29-1,CSVEMVHLQPFF
TRBJ2-5,TRBV7-2,CASGASGGSKTQYF
TRBJ2-7,TRBV4-2,CASSQDLRTAVYEQYF
TRBJ2-1,TRBV29-1,CSVTFGGTRSDEQFF
TRBJ2-1,TRBV7-2,CASTRDRANEQFF
TRBJ2-7,TRBV2,CASSESRGTDYEQYF
TRBJ1-1,TRBV19,CASSMLAGLNTEAFF
TRBJ1-6,TRBV28,CASSFRKQLLHF
TRBJ2-3,TRBV6-2/TRBV6-3,CASKSGLAGGTDTQYF
TRBJ2-1,TRBV11-2,CASSLASMGEQFF
TRBJ2-1,TRBV4-1,CASSQDPLPSLHNEQFF
TRBJ2-7,TRBV29-1,CSVVQGHWNEQYF
TRBJ2-1,TRBV5-4,CASSLLTGGGDEQFF
TRBJ2-3,TRBV4-3,CASSLSAGGSTDTQYF
TRBJ2-1,TRBV5-6,CASSLEGIARNYNEQFF
TRBJ2-1,TRBV5-4,CASINAGGRVSSYNEQFF
TRBJ2-1,TRBV7-9,CASSHGPQNEQFF
TRBJ2-1,TRBV27,CASSFLPTSPLSRRQFF
TRBJ2-5,TRBV6-1,CASSDGLAGTQYF
TRBJ2-3,TRBV6-5,CASSYSTGAGVADTQYF
TRBJ2-5,TRBV18,CASSPPGGPETQYF
TRBJ2-1,TRBV20-1,CSARMTSGDNEQFF
TRBJ2-6,TRBV4-3,CASSQDSPSGANVLTF